The 12 T cell receptor beta chains reported below all come from one sample, sequenced in a study of cytomegalovirus exposure and HLA in healthy donors. PCR was performed using 60 Vbeta and 13 Jbeta primers. The assay was immunoSEQ multiplex PCR, and TCRdb's table has in-frame clones only and misses some. Of 80,000 to 95,000 clones in the sample, over 55% are singletons; the top ten hold under 8%. Sequenced material: PBMCs. These receptors were collected from a woman aged 25 to 39 in good health and CMV-seronegative.

The gene calls are TRBV7-2 and TRBJ2-7; no definite D call. Germline CDR1 SGHTA, CDR2 FQGNSA. V was clipped by 1 base and J by 3 bases, with 13 bases between them. The CDR3 extends over 15 amino acids. In nucleotides, the CDR3 is TGTGCCAGCAGCTTAGAGAGAGGTTATCACTACGAGCAGTACTTC. This translates into CASSLERGYHYEQYF.

This clone was seen a single time. The chain employs TRBV25-1 and TRBJ2-7, with D hard to call. CDR3 length: 12 residues. The V gene lost 3 bases and the J gene lost 3 bases, with 6 bases spanning the gap. Germline CDR1 and CDR2: MGHDK and SYGVNS. The CDR3 DNA follows: TGTGCCAGCAGTGACGCCGGCTACGAGCAGTACTTC. Translated: CASSDAGYEQYF.

V usage is TRBV6-5 and J usage is TRBJ2-5; D call uncertain. Matching the DNA end better, TRBJ2-7 makes the J call doubtful. The CDR3 runs to 14 residues. Germline V lookup: CDR1 MNHEY, CDR2 SVGAGI. The CDR3 DNA is TGTGCCAGCAGTTACTCGAAATTCTCTTACGAGCAGTACTTC. It codes for CASSYSKFSYEQYF.

This clone was recorded only once. The genes are TRBV6-6 and TRBJ2-2; TRBD1 is a possible D gene (6 bases). The CDR3 loop spans 14 amino acids. Trimming took 4 bases from V and 5 from J, leaving 11 bases between them. Germline V gene data show CDR1 as MNHNY and CDR2 as SVGAGI (reference sequence). The CDR3 here is CASSSTGGTGELFF. CDR3 sequence (DNA): TGTGCCAGCAGTTCGACAGGAGGTACCGGGGAGCTGTTTTTT.

The chain is built from TRBV19 and TRBJ1-4; D possibly corresponds to TRBD1 (5 bases). Germline CDR1 is LNHDA and CDR2 is SQIVND (reference sequence). The CDR3 extends over 11 amino acids. Trimming pared 6 bases from V and 15 bases from J, leaving 14 bases between. The CDR3: CASSTRQLLFF. CDR3 nucleotides: TGTGCCAGTAGCACAAGACAGTTATTGTTTTTT.

The V and J genes are TRBV28 and TRBJ2-7; 8 bases line up with TRBD2. V gave up 8 bases and J gave up 4 bases; unmatched junction bases: 13. Per the germline V gene, CDR1 is MDHEN and CDR2 is SYDVKM. CDR3 length: 15 residues. Here the CDR3 DNA reads TGTGCCAGCGGGGATAGAGCGGGAGTTTCTTACGAGCAGTACTTC. Protein sequence: CASGDRAGVSYEQYF.

The rearrangement uses TRBV5-4 and TRBJ1-2; TRBD1 is a possible D gene (5 bases). V was clipped by 3 bases and J by 5 bases, with 17 bases between them. CDR1 SGHNT and CDR2 YYREEE come from the germline V gene (reference sequence). CDR3 size: 15 residues. The CDR3 loop reads CASSSRRTPVYGYTF. The CDR3 coding sequence is TGTGCCAGCAGCTCCCGTAGGACACCGGTTTATGGCTACACCTTC.

The chain uses TRBV27 and TRBJ1-1, with a tentative D call TRBD1 (6 bases). Germline CDR1 and CDR2: MNHEY and SMNVEV (reference sequence). The V and J ends lost 0 bases and 3 bases respectively, with 11 bases between them. CDR3 length equals 15 residues. The CDR3 protein is CASSLSVGGDTEAFF. CDR3 nucleotide sequence: TGTGCCAGCAGTTTATCCGTAGGGGGTGACACTGAAGCTTTCTTT.

There are a few counts of this clone. Here the CDR3 reads CASRRAGGSGEQFF. CDR3 in DNA: TGTGCCAGCCGTAGGGCGGGAGGGTCAGGTGAGCAGTTCTTC. This chain uses TRBV25-1 with TRBJ2-1, with TRBD2 matching over 9 bases. V was pared by 8 bases and J by 9 bases, with 11 bases of the junction left unmatched. The germline gives CDR1 MGHDK, CDR2 SYGVNS. This CDR3 is built from 14 residues.

This clone came up a few times. The chain recombines TRBV18 with TRBJ1-5; the D gene is possibly TRBD1 (5 bases). Per the germline V gene, CDR1 is KGHSH and CDR2 is LQKENI. V was cut by 3 bases and J by 6 bases, with 15 bases left in between. This CDR3 has 15 amino acids. CDR3 loop: CASSPTTGSGQPQHF. CDR3 DNA sequence: TGTGCCAGCTCACCCACCACAGGTTCAGGTCAGCCCCAGCATTTT.

The chain is built from TRBV10-2 and TRBJ1-1; D might be TRBD1 (5 bases). V lost 5 bases, J lost 1 base, and 8 bases lay in between. The CDR3 runs to 13 residues. CDR1 WSHSY and CDR2 SAAADI come from the germline V gene. The CDR3 sequence: CASSTGGNTEAFF. In nucleotides, the CDR3 is TGCGCCAGCAGTACCGGGGGGAACACTGAAGCTTTCTTT.

This clone was observed a handful of times. This chain uses TRBV21-1 with TRBJ1-4; the table calls TRBD1, which could not be checked here. TRBV21-1 is a pseudogene segment. CDR3 length: 15 amino acids. The CDR3 protein is CASSKEKGLREKLFF. The CDR3 DNA sequence: TGTGCCAGCAGCAAAGAGAAGGGGTTGCGTGAAAAACTGTTTTTT.